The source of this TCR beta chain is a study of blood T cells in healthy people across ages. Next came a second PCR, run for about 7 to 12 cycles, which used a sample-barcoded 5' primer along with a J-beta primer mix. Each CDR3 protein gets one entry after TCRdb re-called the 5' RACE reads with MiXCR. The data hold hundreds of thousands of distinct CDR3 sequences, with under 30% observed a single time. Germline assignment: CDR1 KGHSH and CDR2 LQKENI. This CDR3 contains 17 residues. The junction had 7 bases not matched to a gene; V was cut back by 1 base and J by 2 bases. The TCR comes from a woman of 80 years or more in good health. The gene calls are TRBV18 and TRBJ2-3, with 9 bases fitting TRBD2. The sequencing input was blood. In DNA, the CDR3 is TGTGCCAGCTCACCACGACTGGTAGCGGGGGACACAGATACGCAGTATTTT. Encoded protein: CASSPRLVAGDTDTQYF.